Following are 29 T cell receptor beta chains from one sample sequenced in a study of blood T cell repertoires in COVID-19 (dated by TCRdb to between 2020 and 2021). Library preparation employed the immunoSEQ multiplex PCR assay. Not all clones reach the TCRdb copy of this immuneACCESS table, which keeps in-frame sequences only. Checked studies attribute under half of the gap to unresolved V genes and leave the rest unexplained. This sample is represented by 130,000 to 150,000 clones; approximately 90% of them were singletons. About 4.1% of the sample belongs to the ten largest clones. Sequenced input: peripheral blood. The origin of the receptors is a woman between 40 and 55 years old with acute or convalescent COVID-19.

The V gene is TRBV7-2, the J gene TRBJ1-3; a weak D match, TRBD1 (6 bases). Germline V gene sequence: CDR1 SGHTA, CDR2 FQGNSA. The CDR3 spans 15 residues. The V and J ends lost 4 bases and 0 bases respectively, with 10 bases between them. CDR3 coding DNA: TGTGCCAGCAGCTCAGGGGCACTCTCTGGAAACACCATATATTTT. Protein product: CASSSGALSGNTIYF.

V usage is TRBV9 and J usage is TRBJ2-1; perhaps TRBD2 as D (6 bases). The CDR3 is 14 residues long. CDR1 is SGDLS and CDR2 is YYNGEE in the germline V gene. The V end was cut by 6 bases, the J end by 0 bases, with 10 bases between. CDR3 DNA sequence: TGTGCCAGCAATCCCGGGGGCTCCTACAATGAGCAGTTCTTC. Protein sequence: CASNPGGSYNEQFF.

V and J are TRBV7-2 and TRBJ2-7, with D perhaps TRBD2 (6 bases). The germline CDR1 and CDR2 sequences are SGHTA and FQGNSA. V lost 3 bases and J lost 3, with 15 bases in between. The CDR3 spans 15 residues. The CDR3 sequence is CASSFQTRGLYEQYF. CDR3 DNA sequence: TGTGCCAGCAGCTTCCAGACCCGGGGACTCTACGAGCAGTACTTC.

About this clone: One end of the junction varies from germline; a read error may be responsible. V gene TRBV7-7 combines with J gene TRBJ2-2, with a tentative D call TRBD1 (6 bases). Germline loops: CDR1 SSHAT, CDR2 FNYEAQ (reference sequence). The length of the CDR3 is 15 residues. As DNA, the CDR3 is TGTGCTAGCATGATGGGGACACAGAACACCGGGGAGCTGTTTTTT. Protein product: CASMMGTQNTGELFF.

This sequence joins TRBV2 and TRBJ2-7; possible D gene TRBD2, 7 bases. CDR1 is SNHLY and CDR2 is FYNNEI in the germline V gene. The length of the CDR3 is 15 residues. Trimming shortened V by 2 bases and J by 5 bases, and 16 bases separated the two germline ends. This CDR3 is CASSEPGRGRDEQYF. DNA for the CDR3: TGTGCCAGCAGTGAACCTGGGAGGGGGAGGGACGAGCAGTACTTC. The full variable domain, rest sourced from reference TRBV2 and TRBJ2-7, is EPEVTQTPSHQVTQMGQEVILRCVPISNHLYFYWYRQILGQKVEFLVSFYNNEISEKSEIFDDQFSVERPDGSNFTLKIRSTKLEDSAMYFCASSEPGRGRDEQYFGPGTRLTVT.

J is TRBJ1-5 and V is TRBV3-1 (or the pseudogene TRBV3-2); TRBD1 agrees at 8 bases. CDR3 size: 16 residues. The ends lost 4 bases at V and 0 bases at J; junction bases unmatched: 5. The germline V gene has CDR1 LGHDT and CDR2 YNNKEL (reference sequence). The CDR3 region is CASSLGTGNSNQPQHF. The CDR3 DNA follows: TGTGCCAGCAGCCTCGGGACAGGCAATAGCAATCAGCCCCAGCATTTT.

The chain recombines TRBV10-3 with TRBJ1-2; D is uncertain. This CDR3 has 13 residues. Germline V gene lookup returns CDR1 ENHRY and CDR2 SYGVKD. V dropped 7 bases and J dropped 3 bases, with 12 bases sitting between them. CDR3 loop: CAITTTGDYGYTF. The CDR3 nucleotides are TGTGCCATCACGACCACCGGGGACTATGGCTACACCTTC.

The rearrangement links TRBV13 to TRBJ2-7; TRBD2 might be the D (5 bases). Trimming pared 1 base from V and 0 bases from J, leaving 7 bases between. Germline assignment: CDR1 PRHDT and CDR2 FYEKMQ (reference sequence). The CDR3 runs to 14 residues. The CDR3 reads CASSLERNSYEQYF. The CDR3 DNA is TGTGCCAGCAGCTTAGAGCGGAACTCCTACGAGCAGTACTTC.

This chain uses TRBV4-3 with TRBJ1-2, with D maybe TRBD1 (6 bases). The CDR3 loop spans 15 amino acids. The germline V gene encodes CDR1 LGHNA and CDR2 YSLEER. V was clipped by 1 base and J by 4 bases, with 13 bases between them. The CDR3 loop reads CASSQGRTGSYGYTF. DNA of the CDR3: TGCGCCAGCAGCCAAGGCAGAACAGGGTCCTATGGCTACACCTTC.

The gene calls are TRBV18 and TRBJ1-2, with 8 bases fitting TRBD1. The CDR3 contains 15 residues. CDR1 KGHSH and CDR2 LQKENI come from the germline V gene. V lost 3 bases, J lost 7 bases, and 10 bases stayed unmatched. DNA of the CDR3: TGTGCCAGCTCACCTGCAGGACAGGGATGGGTTGGCTACACCTTC. Translated: CASSPAGQGWVGYTF.

This clone was detected only once. The genes are TRBV21-1 and TRBJ1-1. TRBV21-1 is a documented pseudogene. CDR3 length: 12 amino acids. The CDR3 nucleotides are TGTGCCAGCAGCAAAGTTGTGACTAAAGCTTTCTTT. Translated: CASSKVVTKAFF.

The chain employs TRBV2 and TRBJ1-2; 9 nucleotides match TRBD1. Losses at the gene ends were 5 bases for V and 4 bases for J; bases not matched to a gene: 11. CDR3 length equals 16 residues. CDR1 and CDR2 (germline): SNHLY, FYNNEI. The CDR3 loop reads CASSTYLGQGTYGYTF. The CDR3 DNA reads TGTGCCAGCAGTACATACTTAGGACAGGGGACCTATGGCTACACCTTC. The full variable domain, its missing parts supplied by reference TRBV2 and TRBJ1-2, is EPEVTQTPSHQVTQMGQEVILRCVPISNHLYFYWYRQILGQKVEFLVSFYNNEISEKSEIFDDQFSVERPDGSNFTLKIRSTKLEDSAMYFCASSTYLGQGTYGYTFGSGTRLTVV.

This sequence joins TRBV11-2 and TRBJ2-7; 9 nucleotides line up with TRBD2. V shed 4 bases, J shed 0 bases, and the junction held 10 bases outside the gene matches. This CDR3 spans 17 amino acids. Germline lookup yields CDR1 SGHAT and CDR2 FQNNGV. CDR3 amino acids: CASSWPGQREDSYEQYF. In DNA, the CDR3 is TGTGCCAGCAGCTGGCCCGGCCAGCGGGAGGACTCCTACGAGCAGTACTTC.

This clone was found once. J is TRBJ1-5 and V is TRBV6-5, with D hard to call. The CDR3 has 13 residues. The V and J ends lost 0 bases and 7 bases respectively, with 7 bases between them. The germline V gene has CDR1 MNHEY and CDR2 SVGAGI. CDR3 residues: CASSYSERQPQHF. In nucleotides, the CDR3 is TGTGCCAGCAGTTACTCGGAGCGGCAGCCCCAGCATTTT.

The rearrangement links TRBV11-1 to TRBJ1-2, with a weak D call TRBD1 (5 bases). This CDR3 spans 13 amino acids. V lost 6 bases and J lost 9, with 17 bases in between. In germline, CDR1 is SGHAT, CDR2 FQDESV (reference sequence). The CDR3 DNA reads as TGTGCCAGCAGTCTCAGCCAGGGTGTTCGCTACACCTTC. It specifies CASSLSQGVRYTF.

The chain combines TRBV10-3 with TRBJ1-5, with a possible D match to TRBD1 (6 bases). The germline gives CDR1 ENHRY, CDR2 SYGVKD. Trimming pared 8 bases from V and 2 bases from J, leaving 10 bases between. The CDR3 runs to 13 residues. The CDR3 here is CAIGGGGNQPQHF. The CDR3 DNA follows: TGTGCCATCGGCGGGGGCGGCAATCAGCCCCAGCATTTT.

The chain carries TRBV4-3 and TRBJ1-6, with D possibly being TRBD1 (6 bases). Germline V CDR1 and CDR2: LGHNA, YSLEER. This CDR3 contains 19 residues. The V end lost 0 bases, the J end lost 4 bases, and 19 bases lay between the germline ends. The CDR3 DNA follows: TGCGCCAGCAGCCAAGACCTACCAAACACAGGGTCATATAATTCACCCCTCCACTTT. Translation gives CASSQDLPNTGSYNSPLHF.

The J gene is TRBJ1-1, the V gene TRBV10-3; 7 bases agree with TRBD1. V dropped 4 bases and J dropped 3; count of bases not matched to a gene: 5. Germline values: CDR1 ENHRY, CDR2 SYGVKD. This CDR3 comprises 14 residues. CDR3 sequence: CAISGGRGDTEAFF. DNA for the CDR3: TGTGCCATCAGTGGAGGCAGGGGGGACACTGAAGCTTTCTTT.

The chain employs TRBV5-1 and TRBJ2-3; 9 bases match TRBD1. CDR3 length equals 16 residues. Germline CDR1 reads SGHRS; CDR2 reads YFSETQ. The trim removed 4 bases at V and 1 base at J, leaving 7 bases unmatched. For the CDR3, the DNA is TGCGCCAGCAGCCAGGGACAGGGCCTCGGCACAGATACGCAGTATTTT. Its translation: CASSQGQGLGTDTQYF.

The DNA for the CDR3 is TGTGCCAGCAGCTTCCCAACAGCGGGAGAGACAGATACGCAGTATTTT. Its translation: CASSFPTAGETDTQYF. This chain connects TRBV7-9 to TRBJ2-3, with TRBD2 matching over 8 bases. Looked up from germline, CDR1 is SEHNR and CDR2 is FQNEAQ (reference sequence). The CDR3 spans 16 residues. V was clipped by 3 bases and J by 3 bases; unmatched bases: 8.

This clone showed up just once. The chain recombines TRBV19 with TRBJ1-6; 8 bases align to TRBD1. CDR3 size: 14 residues. V trimming: 3 bases; J trimming: 10 bases; junction bases outside the gene matches: 5. Germline lookup yields CDR1 LNHDA and CDR2 SQIVND (reference sequence). CDR3 residues: CASSIIQGASPLHF. The CDR3 nucleotides read TGTGCCAGTAGTATTATCCAGGGGGCATCACCCCTCCACTTT.

CDR3 DNA sequence: TGTGCCAGCTCATGGACAGGGGAACAGCCCCAGCATTTT. This encodes CASSWTGEQPQHF. This chain links TRBV18 with TRBJ1-5; 9 nucleotides align to TRBD1. J was trimmed by 7 bases and V by 5 bases; bases with no gene match: 3. The CDR3 has 13 residues. Germline V gives CDR1 KGHSH, CDR2 LQKENI.

This clone has just one count. The chain carries TRBV5-8 and TRBJ1-5, with 7 bases that match TRBD1. CDR1 is SGHTS and CDR2 is YDEGEE in the germline V gene. This CDR3 is 15 amino acids long. Trimming took 4 bases from V and 1 from J; bases not matched to a gene: 5. This CDR3 reads CASSGTVRSNQPQHF. CDR3 DNA: TGTGCCAGCAGCGGGACAGTGAGAAGCAATCAGCCCCAGCATTTT.

V and J are TRBV19 and TRBJ2-3; a possible D gene is TRBD1 (8 bases). V lost 3 bases and J 5 bases, leaving 18 bases between the germline ends. CDR1 is LNHDA and CDR2 is SQIVND in the germline V gene (reference sequence). CDR3 size: 16 residues. CDR3 in amino acids: CASSIRAGQAGDTQYF. Here the CDR3 DNA reads TGTGCCAGTAGTATTCGAGCGGGACAGGCCGGAGATACGCAGTATTTT.

This clone was counted a single time. The chain carries TRBV3-1 (or the pseudogene TRBV3-2) and TRBJ1-2; weak D call: TRBD1 (5 bases). Germline V gene data show CDR1 as LGHDT and CDR2 as YNNKEL (reference sequence). V lost 4 bases and J 4 bases, leaving 10 bases between the germline ends. This CDR3 region has 13 residues. The CDR3 sequence: CASSRDYLYGYTF. DNA for the CDR3: TGTGCCAGCAGCCGGGACTATCTCTATGGCTACACCTTC.

This clone was detected once. V gene TRBV29-1 combines with J gene TRBJ2-7; 7 bases line up with TRBD2. Germline-derived CDR1 and CDR2 are SQVTM and ANQGSEA. The CDR3 sequence is 14 residues long. V shed 4 bases, J shed 6 bases, and the junction held 12 bases outside the gene matches. CDR3 DNA sequence: TGCAGCGTTGGGATCGGGGGGACCTCTGCCGAGCAGTACTTC. It translates to CSVGIGGTSAEQYF.

The V gene is TRBV6-5, the J gene TRBJ1-4; 8 nucleotides agree with TRBD1. CDR1 is MNHEY, CDR2 SVGAGI, per germline. The CDR3 length is 13 residues. V lost 6 bases, J lost 4 bases, and 1 base stayed unmatched. The DNA of the CDR3 is TGTGCCAGCAGACAGGGGGTTAATGAAAAACTGTTTTTT. Protein sequence: CASRQGVNEKLFF.

The J gene is TRBJ2-1, the V gene TRBV2; TRBD1 matches 8 bases. The germline V gene has CDR1 SNHLY and CDR2 FYNNEI. The CDR3 totals 13 residues. V lost 7 bases, J lost 3 bases, and 2 bases stayed unmatched. CDR3 sequence reads: CASTGQGYNEQFF. The CDR3 DNA reads as TGTGCCAGCACTGGACAGGGCTACAATGAGCAGTTCTTC. Complete variable domain (other parts from reference TRBV2 and TRBJ2-1): EPEVTQTPSHQVTQMGQEVILRCVPISNHLYFYWYRQILGQKVEFLVSFYNNEISEKSEIFDDQFSVERPDGSNFTLKIRSTKLEDSAMYFCASTGQGYNEQFFGPGTRLTVL.

The chain has TRBV5-1 and TRBJ2-3, with D unresolved. V lost 0 bases and J lost 11, with 13 bases in between. The CDR3 sequence is 13 residues long. Germline V gives CDR1 SGHRS, CDR2 YFSETQ. This CDR3 reads CASSLDVYLGQYF. DNA for the CDR3: TGCGCCAGCAGCTTGGACGTCTACCTCGGGCAGTATTTT.